This T cell receptor (beta chain) stems from a study of siplizumab effects on memory and regulatory T cells (dated by TCRdb to about 2019). About the study as a whole: The study looked at the effect of siplizumab, an anti-CD2 antibody, on alloreactive T-cell subsets in allogeneic mixed lymphocyte reactions made from human PBMCs.

The study at large found these results: Siplizumab significantly reduced the cumulative frequency of alloreactive sequences traceable to unstimulated CD4+ memory T cells. Because sequences below about 10^-5 frequency were poorly captured, only a minor fraction of alloreactive clones could be mapped to unstimulated subsets. Roughly 80-96% of proliferating CD4+ or CD8+ clones could not be assigned a naive or memory phenotype. The suppressive function of proliferating Tregs from siplizumab cultures was not functionally confirmed. In reactions with siplizumab, an average of about 69% of mappable alloreactive CD4+ clones were Treg-derived, compared with 26.9% in control reactions. Unstimulated naive T cells appeared to be more diverse than memory T cells, and naive cells seemed to make a substantial contribution to the alloresponse.

The library was made by the immunoSEQ multiplex PCR assay. The deep sequencing platform assayed roughly 10^5 TCR templates per sample. Genomic DNA extracted from sorted T cells was used for TCRbeta CDR3 sequencing. For the original study's pipeline: The R programming language was used for clonal analysis of the TCRbeta CDR3 data. Alloreactive CD4+ and CD8+ clones were identified by comparing unstimulated samples to CFSE-low samples taken after the reaction. By matching sequences to the repertoires of sorted unstimulated Treg and non-Treg cells, each alloreactive CD4+ clone was assigned a regulatory or non-regulatory origin. Here the immuneACCESS table is served through TCRdb, limited to in-frame sequences with V and J called. Missing clones are a known gap in these copies; in checked studies unresolved V genes cover under half, and the rest lacks a known reason. The D gene and trimming were derived from the DNA, and the V and J assignments and clone size from that table. The sample records about 55,000 clones, roughly 97% of which are singletons. The ten biggest clones cover 0.64% of the sample.

The CDR1 and CDR2 encoded by the germline V gene are MGHRA and YSYEKL. From cysteine to phenylalanine, the CDR3 is 15 amino acids long. Just the 45-base CDR3 DNA is kept, in frame starting at base 1. Trimming leaves V shorter by 3 bases and J shorter by 3 bases, with the junction holding 4 bases beyond the gene matches. Additional sequencing covered unstimulated subsets from a few donor pairs, namely CD8+ effector memory, CD4+ naive, CD8+ TEMRA, CD4+ memory and CD8+ naive. Sorted unstimulated T cells, along with proliferating T cells recovered from mixed lymphocyte reactions, underwent TCRbeta CDR3 sequencing. Fresh whole blood from approximately 10 HLA-typed healthy donors was used to isolate PBMCs. As concerns this clone: Its antigen is unknown. Base-call qualities are not available, and no considerably larger clone is one nucleotide away.

The chain joins TRBV4-1 to TRBJ2-7; 11 junctional bases match TRBD2. Sequencing was performed on naive CD4+ T cells sorted from blood. In the paper's terms, the cell subset or site label means: unstimulated naive T cells. This clonotype was obtained from a human donor in good health. The CDR3 region has the sequence CASSHPTSGSYEQYF. The DNA reads as follows: TGCGCCAGCAGCCATCCTACTAGCGGGAGCTACGAGCAGTACTTC.